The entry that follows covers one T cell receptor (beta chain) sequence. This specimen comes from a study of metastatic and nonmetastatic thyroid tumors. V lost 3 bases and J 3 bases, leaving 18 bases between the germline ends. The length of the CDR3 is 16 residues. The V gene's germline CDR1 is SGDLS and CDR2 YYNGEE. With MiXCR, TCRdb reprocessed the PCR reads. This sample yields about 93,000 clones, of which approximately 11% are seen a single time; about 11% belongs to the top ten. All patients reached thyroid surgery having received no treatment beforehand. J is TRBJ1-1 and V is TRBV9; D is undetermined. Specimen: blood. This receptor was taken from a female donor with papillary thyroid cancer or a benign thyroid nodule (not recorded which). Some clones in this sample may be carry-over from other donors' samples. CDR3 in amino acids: CASSGKPGGRYTEAFF. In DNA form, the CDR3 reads TGTGCCAGCAGCGGTAAACCGGGAGGGAGATACACTGAAGCTTTCTTT.